This T cell receptor beta chain was found in a study of naive CD8 T cells in extremely preterm neonates. Whole-study findings and limits: Preterm CDR3s were shorter than older groups', with fewer N additions and less trimming. Preterm neonates had significantly lower iChao1 richness than other age groups.

Aged 20-50 years with median around 39 years, adult controls were healthy nonsmokers. Live Annexin V-negative naive CD3+CD8+CD45RA+CCR7+ T cells were sorted. V lost 6 bases, J lost 8 bases, and 20 bases lay in between. CDR1 is SEHNR and CDR2 is FQNEAQ in the germline V gene (reference sequence). The length of the CDR3 is 15 residues. Comments on this clone: Its antigen is not identified.

Produced via immunoSEQ multiplex PCR; TCRdb's table is partial and in-frame only. In the table there are around 5,900 clones, 95% to 98% of which are singletons. The rearrangement links TRBV7-9 to TRBJ2-1; weak D call: TRBD1 (6 bases). This sequence was found in a human donor in good health. The sequenced sample consisted of naive CD8+ T cells from blood. CDR3 protein: CASRRWTVVSDEQFF. CDR3 bases: TGTGCCAGCAGGCGTTGGACAGTGGTTTCGGATGAGCAGTTCTTC.